This T cell receptor beta chain is from a study of blood T cell repertoires in COVID-19. Study-wide background: Material from acute and convalescent COVID-19 was sourced from the United States, Italy and Spain. T cells, B-cell-depleted T cells, or PBMCs provided the cDNA or gDNA that served as material.

Per the original data handling: Reference gene primers were amplified, and this amplification served to estimate nucleated cell counts. Here immunoSEQ multiplex PCR was the method, and the copy in TCRdb shows in-frame clones only, minus some. From that table come the V and J calls and clone size; the DNA was used to work out D and trimming. The sample shows about 130,000 clones, 70% to 80% of them seen only once. Germline V gives CDR1 MNHEY, CDR2 SVGAGI. V was clipped by 6 bases and J by 2 bases, with 14 bases between them. CDR3 length: 14 residues. This clone was recorded many times. Sequenced input: peripheral blood. The chain has TRBV6-5 and TRBJ2-7; D perhaps matches TRBD2 (6 bases). This clonotype originated in a human donor in a cohort sampled during active COVID-19. The CDR3 nucleotides are TGTGCCAGCAGCCGTTTGGGGGGTACCTACGAGCAGTACTTC. It is translated as CASSRLGGTYEQYF.